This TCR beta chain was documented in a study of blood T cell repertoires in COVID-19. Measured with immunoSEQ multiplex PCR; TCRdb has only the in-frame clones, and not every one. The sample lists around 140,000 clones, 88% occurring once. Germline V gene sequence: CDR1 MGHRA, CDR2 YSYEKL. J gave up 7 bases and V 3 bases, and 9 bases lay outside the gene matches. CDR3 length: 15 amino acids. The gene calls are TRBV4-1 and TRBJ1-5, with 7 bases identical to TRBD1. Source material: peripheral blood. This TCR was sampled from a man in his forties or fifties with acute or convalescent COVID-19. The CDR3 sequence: CASSQELQGYQPQHF. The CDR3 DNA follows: TGCGCCAGCAGCCAGGAACTACAGGGGTACCAGCCCCAGCATTTT.